This passage covers 18 T cell receptor beta chains from one sample sequenced in a study of immune cell composition in non-small cell lung cancer. Clones were read by immunoSEQ multiplex PCR, and TCRdb kept only the in-frame ones, dropping some. The sample lists several thousand clones; about 72% were seen once. The sample comprised lung tumor tissue. The receptors originated from a human donor with non-small cell lung cancer.

The chain recombines TRBV7-9 with TRBJ1-4, with a weak D call TRBD1 (6 bases). Germline values: CDR1 SEHNR, CDR2 FQNEAQ (reference sequence). The length of the CDR3 is 14 residues. The ends were cut back, 5 bases at V and 6 bases at J, with 13 bases in the middle. This chain's CDR3 is CASSASRTDEKLFF. CDR3 in DNA: TGTGCCAGCAGCGCGAGCCGGACAGATGAAAAACTGTTTTTT.

Points on this clone: Compared with germline, one end of the junction differs, possibly owing to a read error. J is TRBJ2-5 and V is TRBV27; 8 positions match TRBD2. This CDR3 has 16 residues. Germline loops: CDR1 MNHEY, CDR2 SMNVEV (reference sequence). CDR3 sequence (DNA): TGTGCCAGCAGTCCTATGACTAGCGCCAACCAAGGGACCCAGTACTTC. Protein product: CASSPMTSANQGTQYF.

Turning to this clone: Sequence at one end of the junction differs from germline and may be a read error. The chain is built from TRBV29-1 and TRBJ2-7; no definite D call. Germline V lookup: CDR1 SQVTM, CDR2 ANQGSEA. This CDR3 has 12 amino acids. The CDR3: CSAEGSPGEQYF. Here the CDR3 DNA reads TGCAGCGCTGAAGGCTCCCCAGGCGAGCAGTACTTC.

J is TRBJ2-2 and V is TRBV30; 10 bases are shared with TRBD2. The germline CDR1 and CDR2 sequences are GTSNPN and SVGIG (reference sequence). The CDR3 runs 13 residues. V lost 5 bases to trimming and J lost 6 bases; unmatched junction nucleotides: 3. CDR3 DNA: TGTGCCTGGGAGCGGGAGGGAGCCGGGGAGCTGTTTTTT. It encodes CAWEREGAGELFF.

CDR3 residues: CASSLASQGGETQYF. CDR3 bases: TGTGCCAGCAGCTTAGCGTCGCAGGGAGGAGAGACCCAGTACTTC. This sequence joins TRBV7-9 and TRBJ2-5, with D possibly TRBD2 on 6 matching bases. The germline CDR1 and CDR2 sequences are SEHNR and FQNEAQ (reference sequence). The V end lost 0 bases, the J end lost 4 bases, and 12 bases lay between the germline ends. The CDR3 spans 15 residues.

This clone appeared once. V is TRBV5-6 and J is TRBJ2-5; 8 bases map to TRBD2. J was trimmed by 4 bases and V by 1 base; bases with no gene match: 12. Germline CDR1 and CDR2: SGHDT and YYEEEE. CDR3 length equals 17 residues. The CDR3 sequence is CASSLPLGAGDGETQYF. CDR3 nucleotides: TGTGCCAGCAGCTTGCCGCTAGGAGCGGGAGATGGAGAGACCCAGTACTTC.

The J gene is TRBJ2-1, the V gene TRBV28; a possible D gene is TRBD1 (5 bases). Trimming shortened V by 8 bases and J by 5 bases, and 16 bases separated the two germline ends. Germline CDR1 and CDR2: MDHEN and SYDVKM. This CDR3 is built from 14 residues. The chain's CDR3 is CASGSAETDNEQFF. The CDR3, as DNA: TGTGCCAGCGGATCGGCGGAGACAGACAATGAGCAGTTCTTC.

The J gene is TRBJ1-6, the V gene TRBV2; no reliable D call. V lost 7 bases, J lost 7 bases, and 11 bases lay in between. The CDR3 loop spans 13 amino acids. In germline, CDR1 is SNHLY, CDR2 FYNNEI. As DNA, the CDR3 is TGTGCCAGCACGAGGGCGGAGAATTCACCCCTCCACTTT. Encoded protein: CASTRAENSPLHF. Variable domain in full (rest from reference TRBV2 and TRBJ1-6): EPEVTQTPSHQVTQMGQEVILRCVPISNHLYFYWYRQILGQKVEFLVSFYNNEISEKSEIFDDQFSVERPDGSNFTLKIRSTKLEDSAMYFCASTRAENSPLHFGNGTRLTVT.

The rearrangement joins TRBV28 to TRBJ2-1, with a possible D match to TRBD2 (6 bases). The V gene lost 6 bases and the J gene lost 6 bases, with 15 bases spanning the gap. The CDR3 sequence is 14 residues long. Germline CDR1 MDHEN, CDR2 SYDVKM. CDR3 nucleotide sequence: TGTGCCAGCAGGCCCACGGGAGCCCGCAATGAGCAGTTCTTC. Amino acids: CASRPTGARNEQFF.

In its sample, this clone was seen a few times. This chain connects TRBV28 to TRBJ1-1, with D uncertain. The CDR3 spans 11 residues. Germline V gene lookup returns CDR1 MDHEN and CDR2 SYDVKM. V was pared by 5 bases and J by 11 bases, with 12 bases between. The CDR3 sequence: CASSPAVVAFF. CDR3 DNA: TGTGCCAGCAGTCCCGCAGTGGTGGCTTTCTTT.

The rearrangement links TRBV6-5 to TRBJ1-2; 10 bases line up with TRBD1. Germline-derived CDR1 and CDR2 are MNHEY and SVGAGI. This CDR3 region has 14 residues. The trim removed 2 bases at V and 5 bases at J, leaving 2 bases unmatched. The CDR3 spells CASSYRTGGYGYTF. CDR3 nucleotides: TGTGCCAGCAGTTACCGGACAGGGGGATATGGCTACACCTTC.

The chain links TRBV2 to TRBJ2-5; D might be TRBD2 (6 bases). Trimming left V 5 bases short and J 5 bases short, with 9 bases between. From germline, CDR1 is SNHLY and CDR2 FYNNEI. The CDR3 totals 12 residues. CDR3 amino acids: CASSQRGETQYF. Here the CDR3 DNA reads TGTGCCAGCAGTCAACGGGGGGAGACCCAGTACTTC. Full variable domain (outside the CDR3, taken from reference TRBV2 and TRBJ2-5): EPEVTQTPSHQVTQMGQEVILRCVPISNHLYFYWYRQILGQKVEFLVSFYNNEISEKSEIFDDQFSVERPDGSNFTLKIRSTKLEDSAMYFCASSQRGETQYFGPGTRLLVL.

The chain is built from TRBV29-1 and TRBJ1-2, with a weak D call TRBD1 (5 bases). Looked up from germline, CDR1 is SQVTM and CDR2 is ANQGSEA. The ends were cut back, 3 bases at V and 7 bases at J, with 12 bases in the middle. The CDR3 totals 12 residues. CDR3 amino acids: CSVEGGGGGYTF. The CDR3, as DNA: TGCAGCGTTGAGGGGGGTGGGGGTGGCTACACCTTC.

J is TRBJ1-5 and V is TRBV21-1. TRBV21-1 is a documented pseudogene. This CDR3 comprises 15 residues. The CDR3 region is CASSAWRVGNQPQHF. The CDR3 bases are TGTGCCAGCAGCGCTTGGAGGGTTGGCAATCAGCCCCAGCATTTT.

This clone is a singleton in its sample. V is TRBV13 and J is TRBJ2-5; tentatively, D is TRBD1 (6 bases). V lost 5 bases and J 5 bases, leaving 15 bases between the germline ends. This CDR3 region has 14 residues. CDR1 PRHDT and CDR2 FYEKMQ come from the germline V gene (reference sequence). The CDR3 sequence: CASSPGHAVETQYF. The CDR3 nucleotides read TGTGCCAGCAGCCCGGGACATGCGGTGGAGACCCAGTACTTC.

This clone was seen more than once but under ten times. This sequence joins TRBV19 and TRBJ1-2, with D perhaps TRBD1 (5 bases). V was trimmed by 5 bases and J by 4 bases, leaving 8 bases between them. The CDR3 length is 12 residues. CDR1 LNHDA and CDR2 SQIVND come from the germline V gene (reference sequence). The CDR3 sequence is CASSWGGYGYTF. The CDR3 nucleotides are TGTGCCAGTAGTTGGGGCGGCTATGGCTACACCTTC.

This clone has a handful of counts. The chain joins TRBV30 to TRBJ2-5; 9 bases match TRBD2. V lost 0 bases and J lost 5; bases outside the gene matches: 4. The CDR3 spans 14 residues. Germline V gene data show CDR1 as GTSNPN and CDR2 as SVGIG (reference sequence). CDR3 region: CAWSVGAGGETQYF. CDR3 sequence (DNA): TGTGCCTGGAGTGTAGGGGCGGGAGGGGAGACCCAGTACTTC. Looking up the rest from reference TRBV30 and TRBJ2-5 gives the full variable domain: SQTIHQWPATLVQPVGSPLSLECTVEGTSNPNLYWYRQAAGRGLQLLFYSVGIGQISSEVPQNLSASRPQDRQFILSSKKLLLSDSGFYLCAWSVGAGGETQYFGPGTRLLVL.

The chain employs TRBV30 and TRBJ2-7; D might be TRBD2 (6 bases). V gave up 3 bases and J gave up 7 bases, with 19 bases separating them. Germline loops: CDR1 GTSNPN, CDR2 SVGIG (reference sequence). The CDR3 has 14 amino acids. CDR3 DNA sequence: TGTGCCTGGAGGAGTGGCGGCAGCCGGGGGGAGCAGTACTTC. Residues: CAWRSGGSRGEQYF.